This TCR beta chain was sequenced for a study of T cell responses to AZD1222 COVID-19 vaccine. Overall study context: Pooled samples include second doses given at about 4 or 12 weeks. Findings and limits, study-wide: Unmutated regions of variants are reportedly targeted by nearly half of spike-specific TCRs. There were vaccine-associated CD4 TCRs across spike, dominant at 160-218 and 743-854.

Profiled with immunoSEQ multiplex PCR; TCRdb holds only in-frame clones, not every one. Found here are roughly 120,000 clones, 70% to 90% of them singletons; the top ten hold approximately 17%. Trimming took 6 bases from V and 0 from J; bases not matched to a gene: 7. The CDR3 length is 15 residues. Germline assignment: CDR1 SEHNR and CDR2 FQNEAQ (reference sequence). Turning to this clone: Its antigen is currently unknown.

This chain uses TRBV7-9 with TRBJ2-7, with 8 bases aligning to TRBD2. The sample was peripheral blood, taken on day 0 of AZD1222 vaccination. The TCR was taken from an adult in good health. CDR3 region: CASSRGGGLSYEQYF. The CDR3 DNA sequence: TGTGCCAGCAGTCGAGGCGGGGGGCTCTCCTACGAGCAGTACTTC.